Reported below is one T cell receptor beta chain. The antigen this receptor binds is unknown. Base-call qualities are not available, and no considerably larger clone is one nucleotide away. These data come from a study of OX40 agonist ivuxolimab in advanced cancers. Study-wide context: Ivuxolimab was a fully human IgG2 agonistic monoclonal antibody targeting the costimulatory receptor OX40 (CD134). The monotherapy dose-escalation portion (N of about 50 patients) of the phase I ivuxolimab trial is reported in the paper. In the dose-escalation cohort, roughly 80% of patients were male, and the mean age was approximately 60 years, with a range of about 23 to 80. Peripheral TCRbeta sequencing aimed to test whether ivuxolimab altered TCR sequence diversity and caused clonal T-cell expansion. Three dose-escalation patients achieved partial responses, one with hepatocellular carcinoma and two with cutaneous melanoma. Of the 50 to 55 dose-escalation patients, hepatocellular carcinoma was present in around 20, melanoma in around 15, renal cell carcinoma in 9 and head and neck cancer in 9. Patients were allowed to have had prior anti-PD-1, anti-PD-L1 or anti-CTLA-4 therapy, and approximately 43% of the dose-escalation patients had previously received checkpoint inhibitors. Intravenous ivuxolimab was administered to patients every 2 weeks at six dose levels: 0.01, 0.1, 0.3, 1.5, 3 and 10 mg/kg. Overall study outcomes, separate from this receptor: At doses of 0.1 to 3.0 mg/kg, clonal expansion of both CD4+ and CD8+ T cells in blood was seen between baseline and week 6. After ivuxolimab, expanded clones were on average more numerous among CD8+ T cells than among CD4+ T cells. Which antigens the clonally expanded peripheral T cells were specific for was not determined. Low levels of normalized T-cell clonal expansion were also seen in some nonresponding patients. In the 0.1-3.0 mg/kg groups, partial responders had among the lowest normalized peripheral clonal expansion, particularly in CD8+ T cells.

Patients with a history of autoimmune disease or receiving systemic immunosuppression were excluded from the trial. Peripheral blood for TCR sequencing was drawn from every dose cohort at baseline, at cycle 4 day 1 and at cycle 7 day 1. The samples were drawn from a first-in-human, open-label, multicenter phase I dose-escalation trial of ivuxolimab. The trial enrolled adults with locally advanced or metastatic head and neck squamous cell, hepatocellular, melanoma or renal cell carcinoma. CD4+ and CD8+ T cells were sorted separately from peripheral blood before TCR sequencing. The CDR3 contains 14 residues, cysteine and phenylalanine counted. The only DNA kept is the CDR3, 42 bases in frame from the first base. Relative to germline, V is 7 bases shorter and J is 1 base shorter, with 13 bases between their ends. Reading the germline V gene (reference sequence) gives CDR1 LNHDA and CDR2 SQIVND. To sequence the TCRbeta CDR3 region, genomic DNA was isolated from the sorted cells. The immunoSEQ Assay was used for sequencing of TCRbeta CDR3 regions. TCRdb mirrors the immuneACCESS table, restricted to in-frame sequences. Some clones are absent from its copies; in checked studies, under half trace to an unresolved V gene, and the reason for the others is unknown. This sample gives tens of thousands of clones in total; roughly 88% of them show up just once. The top ten constitute 2.8% of the sample.

The sequence links TRBV19 to TRBJ1-2, with a weak D call of TRBD1 (5 bases match). This TCR was recovered from an adult with an advanced solid tumor such as melanoma, head and neck, liver or kidney cancer. The sequences come from CD4+ or CD8+ T cells sorted from blood, collected in a trial of the OX40 agonist ivuxolimab. The CDR3 in this case is CASTDRGGNYGYTF. The DNA sequence reads TGTGCCAGTACCGACCGTGGGGGTAACTATGGCTACACCTTC.